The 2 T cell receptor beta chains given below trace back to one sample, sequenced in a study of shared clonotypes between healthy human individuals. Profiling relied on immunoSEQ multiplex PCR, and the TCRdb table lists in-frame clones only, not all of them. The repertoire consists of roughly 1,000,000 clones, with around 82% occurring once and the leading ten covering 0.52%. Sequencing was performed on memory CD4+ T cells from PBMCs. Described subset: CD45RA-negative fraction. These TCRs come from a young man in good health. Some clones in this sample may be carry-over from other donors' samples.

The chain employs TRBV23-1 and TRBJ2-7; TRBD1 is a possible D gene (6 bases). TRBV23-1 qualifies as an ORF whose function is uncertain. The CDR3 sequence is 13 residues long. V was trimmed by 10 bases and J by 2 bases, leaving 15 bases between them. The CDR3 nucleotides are TGCGCCACCGGCAGGGGAAGGGCCTACGAGCAGTACTTC. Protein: CATGRGRAYEQYF.

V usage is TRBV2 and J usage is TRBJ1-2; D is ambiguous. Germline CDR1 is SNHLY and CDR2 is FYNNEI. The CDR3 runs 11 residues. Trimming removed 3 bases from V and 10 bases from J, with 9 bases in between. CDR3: CASSDGRFYTF. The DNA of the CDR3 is TGTGCCAGCAGTGACGGCCGTTTCTACACCTTC.